The 10 T cell receptor beta chains below all came from one sample that was sequenced in a study of T cell responses to AZD1222 COVID-19 vaccine. This table comes from immunoSEQ multiplex PCR, and its TCRdb copy is limited to in-frame clones, with some not included. The data show about 150,000 clones, around 88% seen once. Sequencing used peripheral blood, obtained on day 0 of MenACWY control vaccination. The receptors derive from an adult in good health.

The chain combines TRBV7-2 with TRBJ1-3, with 8 bases identical to TRBD1. Germline lookup yields CDR1 SGHTA and CDR2 FQGNSA. V lost 5 bases, J lost 0 bases, and 6 bases stayed unmatched. CDR3 size: 16 residues. The CDR3 reads CASSPGQGLSGNTIYF. DNA for the CDR3: TGTGCCAGCAGCCCCGGACAGGGTCTCTCTGGAAACACCATATATTTT. Based on the CDR3 plus reference TRBV7-2 and TRBJ1-3, the full variable domain is GAGVSQSPSNKVTEKGKDVELRCDPISGHTALYWYRQSLGQGLEFLIYFQGNSAPDKSGLPSDRFSAERTGGSVSTLTIQRTQQEDSAVYLCASSPGQGLSGNTIYFGEGSWLTVV.

The chain links TRBV9 to TRBJ2-5; D gene uncertain. Germline loops: CDR1 SGDLS, CDR2 YYNGEE. This CDR3 is 14 amino acids long. The V and J ends lost 6 bases and 0 bases respectively, with 12 bases between them. CDR3 bases: TGTGCCAGCAATGGTGGTGGGTACCAAGAGACCCAGTACTTC. Translation: CASNGGGYQETQYF.

This sequence joins TRBV4-1 and TRBJ2-3; TRBD1 matches 7 bases. CDR1 and CDR2 from the germline V gene are MGHRA and YSYEKL. The CDR3 loop spans 16 amino acids. V was pared by 4 bases and J by 0 bases, with 7 bases of the junction left unmatched. The CDR3 bases are TGCGCCAGCAGCCTTCGGACAGGTTCTAGCACAGATACGCAGTATTTT. This translates into CASSLRTGSSTDTQYF.

The chain carries TRBV15 and TRBJ2-7; TRBD2 might be the D (6 bases). There are 15 residues in the CDR3. Germline V lookup: CDR1 LNHNV, CDR2 YYDKDF (reference sequence). V was shortened by 5 bases and J by 3 bases, with 17 bases between the two germline ends. The CDR3 region has the DNA TGTGCCACCAGCGGAGGAGGGTCCGGATTCTACGAGCAGTACTTC. Its translation is CATSGGGSGFYEQYF.

For this clone: The sample holds other DNA sequences that translate to the same CDR3. V gene TRBV5-1 combines with J gene TRBJ2-7; TRBD1 matches 8 bases. V gave up 2 bases and J gave up 3 bases; unmatched junction bases: 4. CDR3 length: 14 amino acids. Germline V gives CDR1 SGHRS, CDR2 YFSETQ. CDR3 residues: CASSLGTGGYEQYF. In DNA form, the CDR3 reads TGCGCCAGCAGCTTAGGGACAGGCGGCTACGAGCAGTACTTC.

This CDR3 reads CASSLTGTGYGYTF. The CDR3 nucleotides read TGTGCCAGCAGCTTGACCGGGACAGGCTATGGCTACACCTTC. The chain joins TRBV5-4 to TRBJ1-2, with 8 bases lining up with TRBD1. The CDR3 is made up of 14 amino acids. Unmatched junction bases numbered 3, after V lost 1 base and J lost 4 bases. Germline CDR1 SGHNT, CDR2 YYREEE (reference sequence).

For the CDR3, the DNA is TGTGCCAGTAGTATAGTACGACACCATGAAAAACTGTTTTTT. It is translated as CASSIVRHHEKLFF. The rearrangement links TRBV19 to TRBJ1-4; D is uncertain. The germline gives CDR1 LNHDA, CDR2 SQIVND (reference sequence). This CDR3 contains 14 residues. V gave up 1 base and J gave up 6 bases, with 9 bases separating them.

The chain recombines TRBV11-3 with TRBJ2-1, with D perhaps being TRBD1 or TRBD2 (5 bases each). This CDR3 is 12 amino acids long. CDR1 is SGHNT, CDR2 YENEEA, per germline. V was clipped by 2 bases and J by 11 bases, with 10 bases between them. This chain's CDR3 is CASSLPEGQQFF. DNA for the CDR3: TGTGCCAGCAGCTTACCCGAGGGACAGCAGTTCTTC. Combining the CDR3 with reference TRBV11-3 and TRBJ2-1 gives the whole variable domain EAGVVQSPRYKIIEKKQPVAFWCNPISGHNTLYWYLQNLGQGPELLIRYENEEAVDDSQLPKDRFSAERLKGVDSTLKIQPAELGDSAVYLCASSLPEGQQFFGPGTRLTVL.

The chain has TRBV7-2 and TRBJ2-1; D unresolved. CDR1 and CDR2 (germline): SGHTA, FQGNSA. The ends were cut back, 1 base at V and 0 bases at J, with 10 bases in the middle. The CDR3 loop spans 16 amino acids. CDR3: CASSLGASSSYNEQFF. CDR3 DNA: TGTGCCAGCAGCTTAGGAGCCTCCAGCTCCTACAATGAGCAGTTCTTC.

This chain uses TRBV7-2 with TRBJ1-2; D ambiguous. CDR1 is SGHTA, CDR2 FQGNSA, per germline. V was cut by 3 bases and J by 0 bases, with 14 bases left in between. The CDR3 has 16 residues. CDR3 protein: CASSFGAASTNYGYTF. Here the CDR3 DNA reads TGTGCCAGCAGCTTTGGTGCGGCCAGCACTAACTATGGCTACACCTTC.